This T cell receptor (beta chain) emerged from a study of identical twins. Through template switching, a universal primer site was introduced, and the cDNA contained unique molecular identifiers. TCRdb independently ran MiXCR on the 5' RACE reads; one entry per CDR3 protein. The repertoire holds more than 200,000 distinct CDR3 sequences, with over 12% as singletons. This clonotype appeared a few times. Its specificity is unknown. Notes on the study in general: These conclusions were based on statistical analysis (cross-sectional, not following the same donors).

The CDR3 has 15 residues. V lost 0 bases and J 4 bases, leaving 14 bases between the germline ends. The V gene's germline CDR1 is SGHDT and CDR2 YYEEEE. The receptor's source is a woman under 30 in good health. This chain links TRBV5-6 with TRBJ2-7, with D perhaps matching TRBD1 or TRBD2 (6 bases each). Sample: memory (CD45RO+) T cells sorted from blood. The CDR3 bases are TGTGCCAGCAGCTTGGGGGGGGCAGGATGGTACGAGCAGTACTTC. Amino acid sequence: CASSLGGAGWYEQYF.